Presented here are 12 T cell receptor beta chains from one specimen sequenced in a study of T cell responses to AZD1222 COVID-19 vaccine (dated by TCRdb to about 2021). The library was made by the immunoSEQ multiplex PCR assay. TCRdb took this table from immuneACCESS and kept in-frame rearrangements with V and J called. Such tables lack part of the clones; where checked against another copy, unresolved V genes explain under half of the gap, and the rest is unexplained. The sample data list 98,000 or so clones, and around nine tenths of these were observed just once. Of the sample, around 3.3% falls within the top ten clones. The intended sense of this specimen's time point label: baseline before first vaccination. The sample's treatment or condition label is to be understood as: meningococcal conjugate vaccine given as trial control. This specimen was peripheral blood, taken on day 0 of MenACWY control vaccination. These receptors were taken from an adult in good health.

The chain is built from TRBV7-2 and TRBJ1-5, with unresolved D. There are 16 residues in the CDR3. Germline CDR1 is SGHTA and CDR2 is FQGNSA. Trimming left V 3 bases short and J 1 base short, with 13 bases between. The CDR3 reads CASSFSASRSNQPQHF. CDR3 in DNA: TGTGCCAGCAGCTTCTCGGCCAGCAGGAGCAATCAGCCCCAGCATTTT.

This chain links TRBV7-8 with TRBJ1-5, with D perhaps TRBD1 (5 bases). Germline CDR1 is SGHVS and CDR2 is FQNEAQ. The CDR3 totals 15 residues. Trimming took off 2 bases at V and 0 bases at J, with 8 bases between the two ends. The CDR3 protein is CASSLFGGSNQPQHF. The CDR3 nucleotides read TGTGCCAGCAGCTTATTCGGGGGTAGCAATCAGCCCCAGCATTTT.

This clone was detected once. This chain uses TRBV3-1 (or the pseudogene TRBV3-2) with TRBJ1-2, with TRBD1 as a possible D gene (6 bases). Germline CDR1 and CDR2: LGHDT and YNNKEL (reference sequence). The CDR3 is made up of 14 amino acids. V was cut by 7 bases and J by 8 bases, with 20 bases left in between. CDR3 region: CASKNPTGLQGYTF. CDR3 DNA: TGTGCCAGCAAGAACCCAACAGGGCTGCAAGGCTACACCTTC.

This chain joins TRBV2 and TRBJ1-1, with D uncertain. This CDR3 contains 13 residues. The germline V gene encodes CDR1 SNHLY and CDR2 FYNNEI. Trimming removed 8 bases at V and 4 bases at J, with 14 bases between. The CDR3 reads CASSTYARTEAFF. In DNA form, the CDR3 reads TGTGCCAGCTCGACCTACGCCCGCACTGAAGCTTTCTTT. The full variable domain, completed using reference TRBV2 and TRBJ1-1, is EPEVTQTPSHQVTQMGQEVILRCVPISNHLYFYWYRQILGQKVEFLVSFYNNEISEKSEIFDDQFSVERPDGSNFTLKIRSTKLEDSAMYFCASSTYARTEAFFGQGTRLTVV.

The chain has TRBV4-3 and TRBJ1-2, with D unresolved. The CDR3 is made up of 15 amino acids. Trimming cost V 0 bases and J 7 bases, with 15 bases left between them. Germline assignment: CDR1 LGHNA and CDR2 YSLEER. CDR3 protein: CASSQDLVPLSGYTF. The DNA of the CDR3 is TGCGCCAGCAGCCAAGATCTAGTGCCCTTAAGTGGCTACACCTTC.

The rearrangement links TRBV28 to TRBJ2-5, with a weak D call TRBD2 (5 bases). In germline, CDR1 is MDHEN, CDR2 SYDVKM. V was clipped by 5 bases and J by 5 bases, with 15 bases between them. This CDR3 spans 14 amino acids. This chain's CDR3 is CASSPGGPAETQYF. The CDR3 region has the DNA TGTGCCAGCAGTCCAGGAGGCCCTGCGGAGACCCAGTACTTC.

The J gene is TRBJ1-5, the V gene TRBV5-1, with D possibly TRBD1 on 6 matching bases. This CDR3 spans 15 amino acids. Trimming took 4 bases from V and 5 from J, leaving 16 bases between them. Germline V CDR1 and CDR2: SGHRS, YFSETQ. CDR3 DNA: TGCGCCAGCAGCCCAAACCCGACAGGAGATCAGCCCCAGCATTTT. Protein product: CASSPNPTGDQPQHF. The complete variable domain, with remaining parts taken from reference TRBV5-1 and TRBJ1-5, reads KAGVTQTPRYLIKTRGQQVTLSCSPISGHRSVSWYQQTPGQGLQFLFEYFSETQRNKGNFPGRFSGRQFSNSRSEMNVSTLELGDSALYLCASSPNPTGDQPQHFGDGTRLSIL.

J is TRBJ1-1 and V is TRBV5-1; perhaps TRBD1 as D (5 bases). Germline V gene data show CDR1 as SGHRS and CDR2 as YFSETQ. This CDR3 region has 16 residues. Trimming removed 0 bases from V and 1 base from J, with 13 bases in between. The CDR3 DNA is TGCGCCAGCAGCTTGGTAGCGGGGAGGGGGAACACTGAAGCTTTCTTT. Its protein is CASSLVAGRGNTEAFF.

The gene calls are TRBV5-4 and TRBJ2-3; TRBD2 matches 13 bases. With V trimmed by 4 bases and J by 3 bases, 2 bases remained unmatched. Germline V gene lookup returns CDR1 SGHNT and CDR2 YYREEE (reference sequence). This CDR3 has 15 amino acids. CDR3 nucleotides: TGTGCCAGCAGCGAGACTAGCGGGGGGACAGATACGCAGTATTTT. Its translation: CASSETSGGTDTQYF.

This clone has a single count. V usage is TRBV7-2 and J usage is TRBJ1-2; D not certain. The CDR3 length is 12 residues. Deletions cut 5 bases from V and 5 bases from J, with 9 bases between. The germline V gene has CDR1 SGHTA and CDR2 FQGNSA. CDR3 coding DNA: TGTGCCAGCAGCCTACCAATGTATGGCTACACCTTC. Its translation is CASSLPMYGYTF.

This chain joins TRBV5-4 and TRBJ2-1, with 9 bases matching TRBD1. From germline, CDR1 is SGHNT and CDR2 YYREEE (reference sequence). The CDR3 sequence is 14 residues long. V lost 6 bases and J lost 7; bases outside the gene matches: 8. The CDR3 protein is CASTPATGGNEQFF. CDR3 DNA: TGTGCCAGCACACCGGCGACAGGGGGGAATGAGCAGTTCTTC.

J is TRBJ2-2 and V is TRBV19; the D gene is possibly TRBD2 (6 bases). The germline V gene has CDR1 LNHDA and CDR2 SQIVND (reference sequence). The CDR3 consists of 14 residues. Trimming left V 3 bases short and J 7 bases short, with 12 bases between. The CDR3 DNA reads as TGTGCCAGTAGTATCGGAGGGAGTGGCGGGGAGCTGTTTTTT. This translates into CASSIGGSGGELFF.